This T cell receptor beta chain was sequenced during a study of neurological immune-mediated disorders. General observations from the study: None of the CDR3 amino acid sequences in expanded clones turned up in more than one subject, which points to private repertoires in all groups. Patients with HTLV-1-associated myelopathy showed the most TCR clonal expansion. Those with multiple sclerosis showed the least, falling below healthy controls.

Time point denoted: longitudinal time-point 2. Many counts were recorded for this clonotype. What it recognizes is unknown. 5'RACE generated cDNA with 10-nucleotide random UMIs. From 15-18 subjects, each sequencing run yielded over 190 million TCR-beta sequences. TCRdb recomputed calls from the 5' RACE reads with MiXCR, one row per CDR3 protein. The repertoire has some 80,000 distinct CDR3 sequences, 4.5% to 7.5% of them found once; the top ten carry roughly 8.6%. This CDR3 is built from 14 residues. Germline CDR1 reads SGHRS; CDR2 reads YFSETQ. The junction had 7 bases not matched to a gene; V was cut back by 7 bases and J by 5 bases.

V usage is TRBV5-1 and J usage is TRBJ2-5, with 11 positions matching TRBD1. Sequencing used PBMCs. The TCR was taken from a woman aged 60-75 years with multiple sclerosis. CDR3 in DNA: TGCGCCAGCGGGGGGACAGGGGGGTCGGAGACCCAGTACTTC. Its translation: CASGGTGGSETQYF.